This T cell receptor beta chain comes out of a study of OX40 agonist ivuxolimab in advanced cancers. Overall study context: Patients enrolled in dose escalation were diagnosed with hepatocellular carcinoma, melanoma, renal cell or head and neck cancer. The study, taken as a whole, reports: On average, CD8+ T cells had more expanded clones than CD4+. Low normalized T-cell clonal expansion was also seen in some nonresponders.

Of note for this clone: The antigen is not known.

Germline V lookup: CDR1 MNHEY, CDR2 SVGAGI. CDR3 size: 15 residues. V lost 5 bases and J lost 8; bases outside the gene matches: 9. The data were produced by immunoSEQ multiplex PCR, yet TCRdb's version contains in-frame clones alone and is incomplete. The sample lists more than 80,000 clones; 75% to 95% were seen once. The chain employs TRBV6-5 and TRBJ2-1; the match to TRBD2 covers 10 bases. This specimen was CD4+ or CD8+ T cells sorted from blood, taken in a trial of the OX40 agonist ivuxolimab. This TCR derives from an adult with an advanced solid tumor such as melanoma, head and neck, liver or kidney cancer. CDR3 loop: CASSQLSGGVDEQFF. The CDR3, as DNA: TGTGCCAGCAGTCAACTCAGCGGGGGGGTCGATGAGCAGTTCTTC.